This TCR beta chain originates from a study of blood T cell repertoires in COVID-19. Study-level background: The United States, Italy and Spain supplied acute and convalescent COVID-19 samples.

In the original analysis: Estimation of nucleated cell counts relied on the amplification of reference gene primers. Assay: immunoSEQ multiplex PCR; the TCRdb copy retains only in-frame clones and omits some. The V and J calls and clone size are taken from that table; D and trimming were inferred from the DNA. The sample contains around 300,000 clones, approximately 83% of which appear only once. This CDR3 has 14 residues. J gave up 10 bases and V 7 bases, and 12 bases lay outside the gene matches. The germline gives CDR1 KGHDR, CDR2 SFDVKD. The source is a woman between 65 and 79 years old with acute or convalescent COVID-19. The material sequenced was peripheral blood. The chain recombines TRBV24-1 with TRBJ2-1; 7 bases line up with TRBD2. CDR3 protein: CATSPAGRGAEQFF. CDR3 in DNA: TGTGCCACCAGCCCCGCGGGGAGGGGCGCGGAGCAGTTCTTC.